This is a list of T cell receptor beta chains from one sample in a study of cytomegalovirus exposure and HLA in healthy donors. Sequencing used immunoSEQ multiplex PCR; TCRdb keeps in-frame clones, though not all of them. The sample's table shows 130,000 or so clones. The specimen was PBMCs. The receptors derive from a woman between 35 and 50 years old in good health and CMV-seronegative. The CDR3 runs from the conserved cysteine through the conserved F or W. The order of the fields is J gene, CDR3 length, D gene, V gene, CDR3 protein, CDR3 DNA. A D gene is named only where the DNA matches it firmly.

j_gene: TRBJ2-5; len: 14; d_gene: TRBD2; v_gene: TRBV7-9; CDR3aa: CASSPLAYQETQYF; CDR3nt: TGTGCCAGCAGCCCACTAGCGTACCAAGAGACCCAGTACTTC
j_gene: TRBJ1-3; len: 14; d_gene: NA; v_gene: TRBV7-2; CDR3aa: CASSVRGGFNTIYF; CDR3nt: TGTGCCAGCAGCGTTCGGGGGGGGTTTAACACCATATATTTT
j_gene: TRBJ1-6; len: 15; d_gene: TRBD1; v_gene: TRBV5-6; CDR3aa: CASSPGGPDNSPLHF; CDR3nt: TGTGCCAGCAGCCCAGGGGGGCCAGATAATTCACCCCTCCACTTT
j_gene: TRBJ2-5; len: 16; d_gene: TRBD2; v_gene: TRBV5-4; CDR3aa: CASSLGLAGVQETQYF; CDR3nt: TGTGCCAGCAGCTTGGGACTAGCGGGGGTCCAAGAGACCCAGTACTTC
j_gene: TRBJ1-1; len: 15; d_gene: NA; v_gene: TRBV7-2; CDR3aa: CASSSSRVSNTEAFF; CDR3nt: TGTGCCAGCAGCTCATCCCGGGTTTCGAACACTGAAGCTTTCTTT
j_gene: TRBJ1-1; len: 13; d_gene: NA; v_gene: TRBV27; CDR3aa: CASSPRAGEFAFF; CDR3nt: TGTGCCAGCAGTCCCAGGGCAGGGGAATTTGCTTTCTTT
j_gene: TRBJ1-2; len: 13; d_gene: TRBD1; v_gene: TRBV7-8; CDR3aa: CASSLGQNYGYTF; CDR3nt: TGTGCCAGCAGCCTGGGACAGAACTATGGCTACACCTTC
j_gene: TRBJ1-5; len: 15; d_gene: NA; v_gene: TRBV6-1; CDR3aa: CASSTGPAINQPQHF; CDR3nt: TGTGCCAGCAGTACAGGGCCAGCAATCAATCAGCCCCAGCATTTT
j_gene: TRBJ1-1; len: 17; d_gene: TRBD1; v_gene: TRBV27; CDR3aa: CASSFGTGSRGITEAFF; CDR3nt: TGTGCCAGCAGTTTTGGGACAGGCTCGAGGGGGATCACTGAAGCTTTCTTT
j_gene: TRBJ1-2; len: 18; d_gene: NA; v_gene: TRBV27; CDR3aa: CASSPPTLRGRAGYGYTF; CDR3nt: TGTGCCAGCAGTCCCCCTACCTTGAGAGGGAGGGCGGGCTATGGCTACACCTTC
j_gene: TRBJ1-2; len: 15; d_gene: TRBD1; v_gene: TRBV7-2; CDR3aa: CASSFGGTGGSGYTF; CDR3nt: TGTGCCAGCAGCTTTGGGGGGACAGGGGGGTCTGGCTACACCTTC
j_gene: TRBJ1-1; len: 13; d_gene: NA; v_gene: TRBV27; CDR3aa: CASSATGNTEAFF; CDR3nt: TGTGCCAGCAGTGCGACAGGGAACACTGAAGCTTTCTTT
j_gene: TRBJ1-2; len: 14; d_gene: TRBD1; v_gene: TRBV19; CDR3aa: CASSTQGGAGGYTF; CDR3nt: TGTGCCAGTAGTACCCAAGGGGGCGCGGGGGGCTACACCTTC
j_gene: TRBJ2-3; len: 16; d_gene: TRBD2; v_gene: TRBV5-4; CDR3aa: CASSLATSGGTDTQYF; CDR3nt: TGTGCCAGCAGCTTGGCAACTAGCGGGGGCACAGATACGCAGTATTTT
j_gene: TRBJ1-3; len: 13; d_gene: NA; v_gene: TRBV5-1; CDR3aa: CASSLVPGNTIYF; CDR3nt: TGCGCCAGCAGCTTGGTTCCGGGAAACACCATATATTTT
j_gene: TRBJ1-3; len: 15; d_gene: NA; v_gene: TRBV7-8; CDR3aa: CAIRRQDNSGNTIYF; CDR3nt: TGTGCCATTCGCCGACAGGATAACTCTGGAAACACCATATATTTT